The 23 T cell receptor beta chains below come from one sample, sequenced in a study of vaccination and CD4 T cells after COVID-19. These TCRs' antigens remain unknown. An Oncomine TCR Beta short-read assay was used to sequence the DNA from cultured CD4+ T cells. TCRdb re-derived calls from the PCR reads in MiXCR, one entry per CDR3 protein. The repertoire holds 3,800 or so distinct CDR3 sequences, with over 20% as singletons. Stated treatment: 10-day PBMC culture with coronavirus spike peptide pools or control peptides (ViraFEST assay). Here the sequenced sample was CD4+ T cells from blood, cultured in vitro, taken after SARS-CoV-2 vaccination. The receptors derive from a human donor who had recovered from COVID-19.

The chain is built from TRBV20-1 and TRBJ2-7, with 8 nucleotides matching TRBD2. The CDR3 sequence is 17 residues long. Losses at the gene ends were 0 bases for V and 2 bases for J; bases not matched to a gene: 12. Germline assignment: CDR1 DFQATT and CDR2 SNEGSKA (reference sequence). The DNA for the CDR3 is TGCAGTGCTAGAGATCTTTTGGGTCCGGGGGGGCCCTACGAGCAGTACTTC. Amino acid sequence: CSARDLLGPGGPYEQYF.

This clonotype is medium-sized by share. The rearrangement uses TRBV7-2 and TRBJ2-7, with D tentatively TRBD2 (6 bases). V lost 1 base and J lost 6, with 13 bases in between. Germline CDR1 reads SGHTA; CDR2 reads FQGNSA. The CDR3 spans 14 residues. The CDR3 DNA sequence: TGTGCCAGCAGCTTAGGACTATGGGGAGGCGAGCAGTACTTC. It is translated as CASSLGLWGGEQYF. Using reference TRBV7-2 and TRBJ2-7 for the parts outside the CDR3, the full variable domain is GAGVSQSPSNKVTEKGKDVELRCDPISGHTALYWYRQSLGQGLEFLIYFQGNSAPDKSGLPSDRFSAERTGGSVSTLTIQRTQQEDSAVYLCASSLGLWGGEQYFGPGTRLTVT.

This clonotype turned up a few times. The J gene is TRBJ2-7, the V gene TRBV28; TRBD1 matches 9 bases. The CDR3 contains 15 residues. The ends lost 4 bases at V and 1 base at J; junction bases unmatched: 5. Germline CDR1 is MDHEN and CDR2 is SYDVKM. The CDR3: CASSWTGARSYEQYF. CDR3 coding DNA: TGTGCCAGCAGTTGGACAGGGGCTAGATCCTACGAGCAGTACTTC.

The chain combines TRBV5-8 with TRBJ2-1; weak D call: TRBD2 (5 bases). There are 12 residues in the CDR3. Between the trimmed V and J ends, which lost 4 bases and 9 bases, there was a span of 11 bases. The germline gives CDR1 SGHTS, CDR2 YDEGEE. CDR3 loop: CASSTTRGEQFF. The DNA of the CDR3 is TGTGCCAGCAGCACGACCCGGGGTGAGCAGTTCTTC.

By its share, this clonotype is medium-sized. The gene calls are TRBV7-2 and TRBJ2-5; D assignment may be TRBD1 or TRBD2 (6 bases each). The CDR3 runs 14 residues. Germline V lookup: CDR1 SGHTA, CDR2 FQGNSA. Trimming pared 1 base from V and 5 bases from J, leaving 11 bases between. The CDR3 region is CASSLEGGPETQYF. CDR3 bases: TGTGCCAGCAGCTTAGAGGGGGGCCCCGAGACCCAGTACTTC.

This clonotype has at least ten counts. The chain recombines TRBV7-9 with TRBJ2-1; D call uncertain. The V end lost 5 bases, the J end lost 9 bases, and 14 bases lay between the germline ends. Germline V gene data show CDR1 as SEHNR and CDR2 as FQNEAQ (reference sequence). This CDR3 has 13 residues. Written as DNA, the CDR3 is TGTGCCAGCAGCCCCGGGCCCCAGTTTGAGCAGTTCTTC. Amino acids: CASSPGPQFEQFF.

This clonotype is deemed medium-sized. This chain uses TRBV10-3 with TRBJ2-7, with TRBD1 identical over 8 bases. CDR3 length: 15 residues. From germline, CDR1 is ENHRY and CDR2 SYGVKD. Losses at the gene ends were 5 bases for V and 3 bases for J; bases not matched to a gene: 9. The CDR3 protein is CAISRTGGGFYEQYF. For the CDR3, the DNA is TGTGCCATCAGTCGAACAGGGGGTGGTTTCTACGAGCAGTACTTC.

V and J are TRBV6-1 and TRBJ1-3; D call uncertain. Germline CDR1 is MNHNS and CDR2 is SASEGT. The V and J ends lost 1 base and 0 bases respectively, with 4 bases between them. The CDR3 runs to 14 residues. The CDR3 spells CASSEGGSGNTIYF. Here the CDR3 DNA reads TGTGCCAGCAGTGAAGGGGGCTCTGGAAACACCATATATTTT.

This chain connects TRBV5-4 to TRBJ1-2; D might be TRBD1 (5 bases). The germline V and J ends were trimmed by 3 bases and 14 bases, with 14 bases remaining between them. This CDR3 is 11 amino acids long. Germline V gives CDR1 SGHNT, CDR2 YYREEE (reference sequence). CDR3 nucleotides: TGTGCCAGCAGCTGGGACGGACCACTAACCTTC. This encodes CASSWDGPLTF.

By share, this clonotype ranks as medium-sized. The chain recombines TRBV7-9 with TRBJ2-1; D may be TRBD2 (5 bases). The CDR3 sequence is 16 residues long. Germline-derived CDR1 and CDR2 are SEHNR and FQNEAQ (reference sequence). V was clipped by 4 bases and J by 6 bases, with 19 bases between them. The CDR3 DNA sequence: TGTGCCAGCAGCTCCTTGGAGCGGTTATTAGGCAATGAGCAGTTCTTC. This translates into CASSSLERLLGNEQFF.

V gene TRBV5-6 combines with J gene TRBJ2-6; TRBD1 aligns across 7 bases. CDR3 length equals 15 residues. V lost 6 bases, J lost 0 bases, and 3 bases stayed unmatched. Germline CDR1 SGHDT, CDR2 YYEEEE. CDR3 in amino acids: CASTRQGSGANVLTF. The CDR3 DNA reads as TGTGCCAGCACCCGACAGGGCTCTGGGGCCAACGTCCTGACTTTC.

This chain connects TRBV18 to TRBJ2-7, with 9 nucleotides matching TRBD1. The V and J ends lost 0 bases and 4 bases, in that order; junction bases with no gene match: 7. CDR3 length: 16 residues. Germline-derived CDR1 and CDR2 are KGHSH and LQKENI. CDR3 nucleotide sequence: TGTGCCAGCTCACCACCCGGGGGACAGGGACTTTACGAGCAGTACTTC. Translation: CASSPPGGQGLYEQYF.

This clonotype is labeled as medium-sized. The J gene is TRBJ1-1, the V gene TRBV6-5, with D possibly matching TRBD1 (5 bases). This CDR3 contains 14 residues. Germline assignment: CDR1 MNHEY and CDR2 SVGAGI. The V gene lost 3 bases and the J gene lost 4 bases, with 12 bases spanning the gap. The CDR3 region has the DNA TGTGCCAGCAGTTATACCCAGGGCGGCACTGAAGCTTTCTTT. This codes for CASSYTQGGTEAFF.

V gene TRBV6-2 or TRBV6-3 combines with J gene TRBJ1-6, with 7 bases identical to TRBD1. CDR3 length equals 15 residues. Germline lookup yields CDR1 MNHEY and CDR2 SVGEGT. V shed 7 bases, J shed 7 bases, and the junction held 10 bases outside the gene matches. CDR3 protein: CASTQTGTVNSPLHF. For the CDR3, the DNA is TGTGCCAGCACCCAGACCGGGACAGTGAATTCACCCCTCCACTTT.

By share, this clonotype counts as medium-sized. V is TRBV29-1 and J is TRBJ1-1; tentative D call: TRBD1 (5 bases). Trimming stripped 7 bases from V and 10 bases from J, with 22 bases between. The CDR3 loop spans 13 amino acids. Germline CDR1 and CDR2: SQVTM and ANQGSEA. CDR3 protein: CSAGQGTPDGAFF. As DNA, the CDR3 is TGCAGCGCCGGACAAGGAACCCCCGATGGAGCTTTCTTT. Complete variable domain (other parts from reference TRBV29-1 and TRBJ1-1): SAVISQKPSRDICQRGTSLTIQCQVDSQVTMMFWYRQQPGQSLTLIATANQGSEATYESGFVIDKFPISRPNLTFSTLTVSNMSPEDSSIYLCSAGQGTPDGAFFGQGTRLTVV.

This clonotype has only one observation. The chain carries TRBV18 and TRBJ2-7; 10 bases align to TRBD2. The CDR3 sequence is 16 residues long. The germline gives CDR1 KGHSH, CDR2 LQKENI. J was trimmed by 3 bases and V by 0 bases; bases with no gene match: 5. The CDR3 is CASSPPFSGGDYEQYF. CDR3 sequence (DNA): TGTGCCAGCTCACCACCGTTCAGCGGGGGGGACTACGAGCAGTACTTC.

The chain employs TRBV18 and TRBJ1-1; D is uncertain. The CDR3 extends over 16 amino acids. Trimming removed 10 bases at V and 0 bases at J, with 21 bases between. Germline values: CDR1 KGHSH, CDR2 LQKENI. The CDR3 DNA is TGTGCCACCAACGCGGCCGGGGTCAGCCTGAACACTGAAGCTTTCTTT. As protein: CATNAAGVSLNTEAFF.

This clonotype was observed a handful of times. This chain links TRBV5-4 with TRBJ2-6, with a tentative D call TRBD2 (6 bases). The CDR3 runs to 16 residues. V lost 4 bases and J 1 base, leaving 12 bases between the germline ends. Per germline, CDR1 SGHNT and CDR2 YYREEE (reference sequence). The CDR3 DNA reads as TGTGCCAGCAGCGGGGGGTGGGGTTCTGGGGCCAACGTCCTGACTTTC. Its protein is CASSGGWGSGANVLTF. Full variable domain (rest looked up from reference TRBV5-4 and TRBJ2-6): ETGVTQSPTHLIKTRGQQVTLRCSSQSGHNTVSWYQQALGQGPQFIFQYYREEENGRGNFPPRFSGLQFPNYSSELNVNALELDDSALYLCASSGGWGSGANVLTFGAGSRLTVL.

This clonotype has only a few counts. The chain joins TRBV5-4 to TRBJ1-2, with D possibly matching TRBD1 (6 bases). Between the trimmed V and J ends, which lost 2 bases and 0 bases, there was a span of 8 bases. The CDR3 covers 14 residues. Germline V CDR1 and CDR2: SGHNT, YYREEE (reference sequence). CDR3 nucleotide sequence: TGTGCCAGCAGCTTACAGGGAACTAACTATGGCTACACCTTC. Amino acid sequence: CASSLQGTNYGYTF.

In regard to this clonotype: A clone one base away is much larger, so this may be a read error. This chain links TRBV7-9 with TRBJ2-6; maybe TRBD1 (5 bases). Germline CDR1 reads SEHNR; CDR2 reads FQNEAQ (reference sequence). V dropped 8 bases and J dropped 0 bases, with 14 bases sitting between them. The CDR3 covers 16 residues. The CDR3 reads CASGIRQTSGANVLTF. The CDR3, as DNA: TGTGCCAGCGGCATCCGACAGACCTCTGGGGCCAACGTCCTGACTTTC.

A few counts support this clonotype. The chain combines TRBV28 with TRBJ1-1, with D maybe TRBD1 (5 bases). The V end lost 6 bases, the J end lost 5 bases, and 16 bases lay between the germline ends. The germline V gene has CDR1 MDHEN and CDR2 SYDVKM. The CDR3 is made up of 14 amino acids. CDR3 region: CASRPNERGTEAFF. The DNA of the CDR3 is TGTGCCAGCAGGCCGAATGAAAGGGGAACTGAAGCTTTCTTT.

This clonotype is judged medium-sized (0.01 to 0.1%). The rearrangement links TRBV28 to TRBJ2-5; D remains unclear. The ends were cut back, 2 bases at V and 3 bases at J, with 13 bases in the middle. Germline V gene data show CDR1 as MDHEN and CDR2 as SYDVKM. The CDR3 is 15 amino acids. Here the CDR3 DNA reads TGTGCCAGCAGTTTAGAAACCATATCCAAAGAGACCCAGTACTTC. Protein: CASSLETISKETQYF.

The genes are TRBV4-1 and TRBJ1-1; D gene unclear. CDR3 length: 15 residues. V gave up 2 bases and J gave up 1 base, with 11 bases separating them. Germline V gene lookup returns CDR1 MGHRA and CDR2 YSYEKL. CDR3 bases: TGCGCCAGCAGCCAAAGAGGTGTGTCGAACACTGAAGCTTTCTTT. It codes for CASSQRGVSNTEAFF.